Listed here are 10 T cell receptor beta chains from one sample, sequenced in a study of human T cells and chemical hapten exposure. The treatment here: therapeutic diphenylcyclopropenone sensitization with weekly scalp DPC. Unique molecular identifiers were affixed to discrete cDNA molecules within the library. MiXCR, applied by TCRdb to the reads, yields one record per CDR3 protein. The table shows some 2,500 distinct CDR3 sequences, with less than 50% occurring only once. The sequencing here drew on whole blood, taken before DPC sensitization or 2, 6, or about 24 weeks after (not recorded which). These receptors originate from an adult with alopecia areata. Some clones in this sample may be carry-over from other donors' samples. This table probably holds off-target reads from a library built for another chain.

V is TRBV7-3 and J is TRBJ2-5, with TRBD2 matching over 10 bases. This CDR3 is built from 14 residues. V was pared by 4 bases and J by 4 bases, with 3 bases of the junction left unmatched. Germline assignment: CDR1 SGHTA and CDR2 FQGTGA. CDR3 loop: CASSSLAGGETQYF. DNA for the CDR3: TGTGCCAGCAGCTCATTAGCGGGAGGAGAGACCCAGTACTTC.

Only one count was recorded for this clonotype. V gene TRBV29-1 combines with J gene TRBJ2-7; 9 nucleotides agree with TRBD2. Trimming at V came to 7 bases and at J to 6 bases, leaving 13 bases not matched to a gene. This CDR3 has 14 amino acids. CDR1 is SQVTM and CDR2 is ANQGSEA in the germline V gene. The DNA of the CDR3 is TGCAGCGCCCTAGGTGGTAGCGGGAGCACCGAGCAGTACTTC. As protein: CSALGGSGSTEQYF.

The rearrangement links TRBV4-3 to TRBJ2-1; 10 bases are shared with TRBD2. CDR1 and CDR2 from the germline V gene are LGHNA and YSLEER. CDR3 length: 18 amino acids. Trimming took 4 bases from V and 5 from J; bases not matched to a gene: 14. In DNA form, the CDR3 reads TGCGCCAGCAGCCGAGAAGAAGCGGGAGGGATTCGGGACAATGAGCAGTTCTTC. Translated: CASSREEAGGIRDNEQFF.

This chain uses TRBV18 with TRBJ2-3, with a possible D match to TRBD1 (6 bases). Between the trimmed V and J ends, which lost 3 bases and 6 bases, there was a span of 7 bases. From germline, CDR1 is KGHSH and CDR2 LQKENI. The length of the CDR3 is 12 residues. Here the CDR3 DNA reads TGTGCCAGCTCACCGCAGGGGGATACGCAGTATTTT. This encodes CASSPQGDTQYF.

The gene calls are TRBV28 and TRBJ2-1, with 7 bases matching TRBD2. The CDR3 loop spans 16 amino acids. Germline CDR1 reads MDHEN; CDR2 reads SYDVKM. V dropped 7 bases and J dropped 1; count of bases not matched to a gene: 10. CDR3 DNA sequence: TGTGCCAGCATATCGGCGGGAGAACAGTCCTACAATGAGCAGTTCTTC. This sequence encodes CASISAGEQSYNEQFF.

This clonotype was recorded a few times. The J gene is TRBJ2-1, the V gene TRBV6-2 or TRBV6-3, with 11 bases aligning to TRBD2. The CDR3 runs to 15 residues. The junction had 2 bases not matched to a gene; V was cut back by 5 bases and J by 2 bases. The germline V gene encodes CDR1 MNHEY and CDR2 SVGEGT. CDR3 protein: CASSQGLAAYNEQFF. The CDR3 region has the DNA TGTGCCAGCAGTCAGGGACTAGCGGCCTACAATGAGCAGTTCTTC.

V and J are TRBV12-5 and TRBJ2-7; D is undetermined. V was cut by 5 bases and J by 12 bases, with 14 bases left in between. Germline CDR1 reads LGHNT; CDR2 reads FRNRAP. CDR3 length: 11 amino acids. The CDR3 reads CASGPPLERYF. CDR3 coding DNA: TGTGCTAGTGGTCCCCCGCTAGAAAGGTACTTC.

Comments on this clonotype: Germline is not matched at one junction end, which may reflect a read error. The gene calls are TRBV27 and TRBJ2-2; 11 bases line up with TRBD2. CDR1 is MNHEY, CDR2 SMNVEV, per germline (reference sequence). CDR3 length: 16 amino acids. The CDR3 DNA reads as TGTGCCAGCAGTTTGGTGCTAGCGGGAGGTGCCGGGGAGCTGCTTTTT. This translates into CASSLVLAGGAGELLF.

V usage is TRBV20-1 and J usage is TRBJ2-3; tentative D call: TRBD2 (6 bases). The CDR3 has 15 amino acids. Germline CDR1 and CDR2: DFQATT and SNEGSKA (reference sequence). Trimming left V 1 base short and J 2 bases short, with 13 bases between. CDR3 amino acids: CSARVGEAPTDTQYF. The CDR3 region has the DNA TGCAGTGCTAGAGTAGGGGAGGCGCCCACAGATACGCAGTATTTT.

The V gene is TRBV28, the J gene TRBJ2-5; D is tentatively TRBD1 or TRBD2 (5 bases each). This CDR3 is built from 16 residues. The V gene lost 7 bases and the J gene lost 0 bases, with 18 bases spanning the gap. Germline loops: CDR1 MDHEN, CDR2 SYDVKM. CDR3 DNA: TGTGCCAGCACCCCGTCGGGGACGGAGAACCAAGAGACCCAGTACTTC. Its protein is CASTPSGTENQETQYF.